The rows below give T cell receptor beta chains drawn from one sample of a study of T cell responses to AZD1222 COVID-19 vaccine. Using immunoSEQ multiplex PCR, the repertoire was profiled, and TCRdb retains in-frame clones only, with some absent. Of more than 110,000 clones in the sample, around 91% were seen once. This specimen was peripheral blood, taken on day 0 of AZD1222 vaccination. The receptors were sampled from an adult in good health. Both conserved end residues are part of each CDR3.

CDR3aa: CASSVGTGKDTEAFF; v_gene: TRBV6-4
CDR3aa: CASSYPSDGTGMGKNTEAFF; v_gene: TRBV7-8
CDR3aa: CASSLNSYQTGELFF; v_gene: TRBV3-1/TRBV3-2
CDR3aa: CASSAWTGSNSPLHF; v_gene: TRBV19
CDR3aa: CARYNEQFF; v_gene: TRBV19
CDR3aa: CASSFPGSGDIQYF; v_gene: TRBV7-9
CDR3aa: CASSKGQVDYEQYF; v_gene: TRBV5-1
CDR3aa: CASRGTVGSHQPQHF; v_gene: TRBV6-5
CDR3aa: CARKRVTRMWERIMDSPLHF; v_gene: TRBV19
CDR3aa: CASSERARKGEAFF; v_gene: TRBV6-1
CDR3aa: CASSEDRYSYEQYF; v_gene: TRBV7-9
CDR3aa: CASSLPSTGTGYNEQFF; v_gene: TRBV28
CDR3aa: CASSLLAGGSYNEQFF; v_gene: TRBV5-6
CDR3aa: CASSFGRWEPQHF; v_gene: TRBV12-3/TRBV12-4
CDR3aa: CSVEDWAGHVTEAFF; v_gene: TRBV29-1
CDR3aa: CASSLGSPDTQYF; v_gene: TRBV11-2
CDR3aa: CASSLGGRDSPLHF; v_gene: TRBV28
CDR3aa: CSASPGGDSPLHF; v_gene: TRBV20-1
CDR3aa: CASSSGGYNLPEAFF; v_gene: TRBV5-1
CDR3aa: CSASQGKSGNTIYF; v_gene: TRBV20-1
CDR3aa: CASSYSERDGNTIYF; v_gene: TRBV6-5
CDR3aa: CASSPRPYSPLHF; v_gene: TRBV7-3
CDR3aa: CASSHPGWEQYF; v_gene: TRBV3-1/TRBV3-2
CDR3aa: CASRPLAGGVKYEQYF; v_gene: TRBV27
CDR3aa: CSASEGSGDTEAFF; v_gene: TRBV20-1
CDR3aa: CASSSRENPSAGNTIYF; v_gene: TRBV5-4
CDR3aa: CASSISLSSYNEQFF; v_gene: TRBV19
CDR3aa: CASSLVAGGMGEAFF; v_gene: TRBV7-6
CDR3aa: CASTLLTGTNEKLFF; v_gene: TRBV5-5
CDR3aa: CASKQRTGGSYNSPLHF; v_gene: TRBV27
CDR3aa: CASSLTRVAFF; v_gene: TRBV5-5
CDR3aa: CAWSPSLGNEQFF; v_gene: TRBV30
CDR3aa: CASRAGIGNSPLHF; v_gene: TRBV7-3
CDR3aa: CASRERQGMGTEAFF; v_gene: TRBV2
CDR3aa: CASSFTAGGYTGELFF; v_gene: TRBV5-1
CDR3aa: CASSETSGRVETQYF; v_gene: TRBV2
CDR3aa: CASRLAVRFNEKLFF; v_gene: TRBV2
CDR3aa: CASSGGQGPYHLF; v_gene: TRBV5-5
CDR3aa: CASSGDRGYEQYF; v_gene: TRBV19
CDR3aa: CASSPQGALSNEQFF; v_gene: TRBV6-5
CDR3aa: CASSQGFTGSTDTQYF; v_gene: TRBV3-1/TRBV3-2